Given below is one T cell receptor (beta chain) in context. This clonotype was detected ten times or more. The target of this receptor is not known. Nothing much larger sits one base from this clone, and base qualities are not available. The data originate from a study of CD8 T cells in ankylosing spondylitis (dated by TCRdb to the late 2010s). Some background on the complete study: T cell receptor beta repertoires were profiled in healthy donors and ankylosing spondylitis patients so that disease-linked TCR variants could be found. The full study cohort comprised 25 ankylosing spondylitis patients and roughly 100 healthy donors. Peripheral blood samples were taken, and synovial fluid was additionally collected from ankylosing spondylitis patients. General study outcomes and caveats: Some motif variants were previously reported in synovial fluid and blood of reactive arthritis patients, suggesting common disease-initiation mechanisms. Blood from ankylosing spondylitis patients appeared to be characterized by a TCR beta motif composed of about eight highly homologous amino acid variants. The disease-linked clones showed a CD8+ phenotype and occurred at relatively low frequencies in peripheral blood. The disease-linked clones were reported to be significantly enriched in matched synovial fluid samples from ankylosing spondylitis patients.

The sample was run on an Illumina HiSeq 2500. TCR beta libraries were prepared by quantitative 5'-RACE with molecular barcodes. From the authors' description of their analysis: A new computational method based on a probabilistic model of VDJ rearrangement was used to identify disease-linked TCR variants. Through fastp at Q25 and MiXCR, TCRdb rebuilt clones from the public reads, retaining in-frame beta chains. Entries that share a CDR3 protein sequence are merged under the most common genes and DNA. TCRdb assigned the V and J calls; the authors' analysis was not used. In this sample the table shows roughly 700,000 distinct CDR3 sequences, 15% to 20% of which occur a single time. Jointly, the top ten make up over 15% of the sample. The V end loses 2 bases and the J end loses 6 bases, and a stretch of 17 bases separates them. From the germline V gene (reference sequence), CDR1 is DFQATT and CDR2 is SNEGSKA. The CDR3 measures 15 amino acids from cysteine to phenylalanine. Kept here is only the CDR3 DNA, which spans 45 bases and is read in frame from base 1.

This sequence originates from a male donor with ankylosing spondylitis. Sequencing was performed on blood, either unsorted or a sorted T cell fraction (not recorded which). The chain was built from TRBV20-1 and TRBJ1-5, and TRBD1 may be the D gene, going by 5 matching bases. The CDR3 reads CSARTQGAPGQPQHF. The nucleotides are TGCAGTGCTAGAACCCAGGGCGCCCCAGGTCAGCCCCAGCATTTT.